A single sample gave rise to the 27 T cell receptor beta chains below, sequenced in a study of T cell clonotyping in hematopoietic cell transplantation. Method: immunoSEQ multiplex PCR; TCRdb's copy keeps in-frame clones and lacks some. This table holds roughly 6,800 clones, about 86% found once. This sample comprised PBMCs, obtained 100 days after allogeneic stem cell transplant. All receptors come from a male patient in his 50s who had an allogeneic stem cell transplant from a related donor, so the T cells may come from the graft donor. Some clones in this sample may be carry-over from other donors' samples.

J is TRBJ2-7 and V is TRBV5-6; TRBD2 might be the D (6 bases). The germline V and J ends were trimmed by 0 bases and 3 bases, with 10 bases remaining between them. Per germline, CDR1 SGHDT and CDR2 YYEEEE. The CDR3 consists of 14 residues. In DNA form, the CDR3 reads TGTGCCAGCAGCTTGGGTGGGGACTTCTACGAGCAGTACTTC. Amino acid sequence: CASSLGGDFYEQYF.

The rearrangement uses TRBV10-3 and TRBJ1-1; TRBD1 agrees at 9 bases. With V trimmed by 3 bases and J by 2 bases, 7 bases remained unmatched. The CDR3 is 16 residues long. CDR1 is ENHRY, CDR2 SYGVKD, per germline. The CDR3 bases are TGTGCCATCAGTGAAAGGGGACAGGGAGATAACACTGAAGCTTTCTTT. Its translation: CAISERGQGDNTEAFF.

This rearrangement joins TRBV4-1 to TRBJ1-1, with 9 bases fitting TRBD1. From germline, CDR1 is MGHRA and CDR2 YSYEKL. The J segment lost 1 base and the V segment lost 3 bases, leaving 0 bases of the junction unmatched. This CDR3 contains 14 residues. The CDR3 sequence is CASSQGQGNTEAFF. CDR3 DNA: TGCGCCAGCAGCCAGGGACAGGGGAACACTGAAGCTTTCTTT.

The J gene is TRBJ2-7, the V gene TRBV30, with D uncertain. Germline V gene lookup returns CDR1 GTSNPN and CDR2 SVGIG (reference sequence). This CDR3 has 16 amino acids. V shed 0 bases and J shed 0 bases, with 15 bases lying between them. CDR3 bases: TGTGCCTGGAGTGTACTTCCCAGGCAGAGCTCCTACGAGCAGTACTTC. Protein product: CAWSVLPRQSSYEQYF.

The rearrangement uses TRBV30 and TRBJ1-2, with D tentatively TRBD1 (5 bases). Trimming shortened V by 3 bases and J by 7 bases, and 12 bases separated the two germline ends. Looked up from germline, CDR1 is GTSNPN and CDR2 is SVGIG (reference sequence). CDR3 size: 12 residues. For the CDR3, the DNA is TGTGCCTGGAGCAGACAGACGGGTGGCTACACCTTC. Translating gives CAWSRQTGGYTF.

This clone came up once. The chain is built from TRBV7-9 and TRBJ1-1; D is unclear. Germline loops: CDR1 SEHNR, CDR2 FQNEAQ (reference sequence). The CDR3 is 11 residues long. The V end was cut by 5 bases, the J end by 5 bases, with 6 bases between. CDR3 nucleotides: TGTGCCAGCAGCATAGGGACTGAAGCTTTCTTT. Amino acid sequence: CASSIGTEAFF.

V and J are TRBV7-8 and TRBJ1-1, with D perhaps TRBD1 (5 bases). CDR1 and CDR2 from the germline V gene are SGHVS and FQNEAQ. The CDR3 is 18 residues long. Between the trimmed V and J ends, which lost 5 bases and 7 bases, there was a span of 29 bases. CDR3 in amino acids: CASSRTFGRVTISGEAFF. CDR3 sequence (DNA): TGTGCCAGCAGCCGGACCTTCGGCAGGGTAACTATTAGCGGTGAAGCTTTCTTT. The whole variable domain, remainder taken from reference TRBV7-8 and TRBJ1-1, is GAGVSQSPRYKVAKRGQDVALRCDPISGHVSLFWYQQALGQGPEFLTYFQNEAQLDKSGLPSDRFFAERPEGSVSTLKIQRTQQEDSAVYLCASSRTFGRVTISGEAFFGQGTRLTVV.

The CDR3 DNA is TGTGCCTGGAGTGTACTCATGACCGACGAGCAGTACTTC. Its translation is CAWSVLMTDEQYF. This sequence joins TRBV30 and TRBJ2-7; D is unclear. The CDR3 extends over 13 amino acids. Germline V gene sequence: CDR1 GTSNPN, CDR2 SVGIG (reference sequence). V was pared by 0 bases and J by 5 bases, with 11 bases between.

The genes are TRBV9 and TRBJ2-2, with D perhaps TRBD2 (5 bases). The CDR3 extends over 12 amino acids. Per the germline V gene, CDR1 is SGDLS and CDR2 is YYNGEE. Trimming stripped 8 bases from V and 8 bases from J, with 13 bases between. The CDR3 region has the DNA TGTGCCAGTGGCGGGCGAGGGGGGGAGCTGTTTTTT. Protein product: CASGGRGGELFF.

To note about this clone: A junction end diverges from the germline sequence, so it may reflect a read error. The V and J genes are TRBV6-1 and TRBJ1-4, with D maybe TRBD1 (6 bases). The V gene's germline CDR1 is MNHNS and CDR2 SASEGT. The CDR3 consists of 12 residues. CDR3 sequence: CASNQGYERLFF. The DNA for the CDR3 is TGTGCCAGCAACCAGGGGTATGAAAGACTGTTTTTT.

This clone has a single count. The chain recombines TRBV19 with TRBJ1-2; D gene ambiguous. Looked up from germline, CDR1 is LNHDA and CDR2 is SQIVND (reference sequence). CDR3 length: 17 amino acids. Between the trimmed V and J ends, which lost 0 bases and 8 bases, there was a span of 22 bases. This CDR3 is CASSIDLLTARSRGYTF. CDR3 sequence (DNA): TGTGCCAGTAGTATAGATCTATTGACGGCAAGAAGTAGGGGCTACACCTTC.

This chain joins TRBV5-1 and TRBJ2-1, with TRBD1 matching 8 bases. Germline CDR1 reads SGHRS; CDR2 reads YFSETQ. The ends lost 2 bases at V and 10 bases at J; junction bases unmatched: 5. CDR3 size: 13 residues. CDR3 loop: CASSFQGAGEQFF. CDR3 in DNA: TGCGCCAGCAGCTTCCAGGGGGCCGGGGAGCAGTTCTTC.

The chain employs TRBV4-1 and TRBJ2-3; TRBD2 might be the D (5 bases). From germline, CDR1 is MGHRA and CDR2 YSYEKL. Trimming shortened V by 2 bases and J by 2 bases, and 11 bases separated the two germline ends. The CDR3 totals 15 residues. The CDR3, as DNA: TGCGCCAGCAGCCAAATAGCGAGGCCCACAGATACGCAGTATTTT. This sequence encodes CASSQIARPTDTQYF.

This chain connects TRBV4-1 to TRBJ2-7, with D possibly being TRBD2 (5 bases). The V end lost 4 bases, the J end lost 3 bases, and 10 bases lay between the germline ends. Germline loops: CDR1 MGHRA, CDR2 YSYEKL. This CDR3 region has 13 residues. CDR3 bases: TGCGCCAGCAGCCCCCGGGAAGACTACGAGCAGTACTTC. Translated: CASSPREDYEQYF.

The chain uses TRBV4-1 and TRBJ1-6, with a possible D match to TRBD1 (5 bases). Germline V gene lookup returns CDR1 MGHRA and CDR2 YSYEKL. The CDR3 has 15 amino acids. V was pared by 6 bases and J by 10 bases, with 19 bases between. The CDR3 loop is CASREKPGPRSPLHF. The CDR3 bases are TGCGCCAGCAGGGAGAAGCCAGGGCCGAGATCACCCCTCCACTTT.

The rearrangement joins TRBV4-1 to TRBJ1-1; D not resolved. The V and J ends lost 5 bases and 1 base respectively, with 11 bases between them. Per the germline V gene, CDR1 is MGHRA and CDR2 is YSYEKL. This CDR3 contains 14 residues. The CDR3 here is CASSTRTENTEAFF. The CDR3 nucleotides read TGCGCCAGCAGCACCCGGACGGAGAACACTGAAGCTTTCTTT.

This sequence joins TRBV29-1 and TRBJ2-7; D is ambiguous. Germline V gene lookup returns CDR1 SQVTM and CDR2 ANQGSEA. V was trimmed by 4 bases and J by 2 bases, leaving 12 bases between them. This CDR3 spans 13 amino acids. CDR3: CSVGSAVTYEQYF. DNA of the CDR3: TGCAGCGTTGGGTCTGCGGTAACCTACGAGCAGTACTTC.

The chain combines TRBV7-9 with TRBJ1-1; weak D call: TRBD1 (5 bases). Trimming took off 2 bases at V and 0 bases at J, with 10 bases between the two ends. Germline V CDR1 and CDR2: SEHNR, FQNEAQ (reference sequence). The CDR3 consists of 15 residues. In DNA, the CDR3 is TGTGCCAGCAGCTTAATGCGACAGATGAACACTGAAGCTTTCTTT. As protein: CASSLMRQMNTEAFF.

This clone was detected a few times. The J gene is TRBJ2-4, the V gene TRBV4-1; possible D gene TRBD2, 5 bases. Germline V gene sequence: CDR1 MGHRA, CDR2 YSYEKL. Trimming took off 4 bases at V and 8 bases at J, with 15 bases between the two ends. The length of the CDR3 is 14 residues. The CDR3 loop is CASSLRANGDIQYF. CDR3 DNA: TGCGCCAGCAGCCTGCGGGCAAACGGGGACATTCAGTACTTC.

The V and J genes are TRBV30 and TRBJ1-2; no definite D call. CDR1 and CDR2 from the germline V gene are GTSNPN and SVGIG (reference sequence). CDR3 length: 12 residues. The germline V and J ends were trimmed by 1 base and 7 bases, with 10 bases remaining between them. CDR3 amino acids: CAWSGGFAGYTF. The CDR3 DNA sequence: TGTGCCTGGAGTGGTGGGTTTGCTGGCTACACCTTC.

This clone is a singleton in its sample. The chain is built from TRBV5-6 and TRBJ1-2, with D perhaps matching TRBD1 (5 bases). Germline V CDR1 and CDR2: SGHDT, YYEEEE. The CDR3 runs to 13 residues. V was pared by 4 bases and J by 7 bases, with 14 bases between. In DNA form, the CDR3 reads TGTGCCAGCAGCGCAAGGGGACTCCGTGGCTACACCTTC. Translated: CASSARGLRGYTF.

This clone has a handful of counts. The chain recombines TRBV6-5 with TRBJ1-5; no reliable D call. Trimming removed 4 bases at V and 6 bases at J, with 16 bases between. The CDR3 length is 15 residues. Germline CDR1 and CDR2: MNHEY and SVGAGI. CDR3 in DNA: TGTGCCAGCAGTTTAGGTAGGCAGGCTTTTCAGCCCCAGCATTTT. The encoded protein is CASSLGRQAFQPQHF.

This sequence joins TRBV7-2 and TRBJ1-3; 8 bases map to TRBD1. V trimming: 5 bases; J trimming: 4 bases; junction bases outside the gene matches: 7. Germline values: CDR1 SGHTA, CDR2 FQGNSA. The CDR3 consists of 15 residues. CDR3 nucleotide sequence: TGTGCCAGCAGCCCGGGACAGGAGAAGGGAAACACCATATATTTT. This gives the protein CASSPGQEKGNTIYF.

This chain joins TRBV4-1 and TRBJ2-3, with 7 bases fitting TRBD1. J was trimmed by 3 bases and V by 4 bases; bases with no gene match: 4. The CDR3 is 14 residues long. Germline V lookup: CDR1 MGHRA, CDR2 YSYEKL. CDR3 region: CASSRPGQTDTQYF. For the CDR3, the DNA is TGCGCCAGCAGCCGTCCGGGACAGACAGATACGCAGTATTTT.

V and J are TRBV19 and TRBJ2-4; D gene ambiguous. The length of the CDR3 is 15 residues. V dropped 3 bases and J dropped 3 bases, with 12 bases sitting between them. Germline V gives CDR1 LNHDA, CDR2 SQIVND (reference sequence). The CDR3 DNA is TGTGCCAGTAGTATCCCAACAAAAGTCAAAAACATTCAGTACTTC. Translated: CASSIPTKVKNIQYF. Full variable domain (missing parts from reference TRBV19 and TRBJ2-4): DGGITQSPKYLFRKEGQNVTLSCEQNLNHDAMYWYRQDPGQGLRLIYYSQIVNDFQKGDIAEGYSVSREKKESFPLTVTSAQKNPTAFYLCASSIPTKVKNIQYFGAGTRLSVL.

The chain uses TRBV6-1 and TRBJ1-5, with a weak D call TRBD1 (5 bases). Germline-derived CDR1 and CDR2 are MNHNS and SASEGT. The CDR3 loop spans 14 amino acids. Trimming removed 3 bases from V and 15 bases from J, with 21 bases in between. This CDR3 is CASSESGYIGHRHF. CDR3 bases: TGTGCCAGCAGTGAGTCAGGGTACATAGGACATAGGCATTTT.

CDR3 DNA sequence: TGTGCCAGCAGTGGCGAAACCAGCTCCTACGAGCAGTACTTC. This translates into CASSGETSSYEQYF. The chain employs TRBV2 and TRBJ2-7; D is ambiguous. The V end lost 4 bases, the J end lost 0 bases, and 10 bases lay between the germline ends. There are 14 residues in the CDR3. Germline V gene lookup returns CDR1 SNHLY and CDR2 FYNNEI.